Ten or more counts support the clone carrying this TCR beta chain. The antigen remains unidentified. MiXCR was run by TCRdb on the RT-PCR reads, yielding one entry per CDR3 protein. The sample includes about 180,000 distinct CDR3 sequences, about 9% seen only once; the top ten take roughly a tenth. The data derive from a study of response to subunit inactivated influenza vaccine. Points from the study as a whole: That few new T cells are recruited by each seasonal influenza vaccination was the authors' suggestion.

The TCR sequence derives from a man aged 50-60 years who received an inactivated influenza vaccine. The starting material was non-naive T cells sorted from PBMCs, obtained on the day of vaccination.

CDR3 loop: CASRSDRGAYEQYF. The DNA for the CDR3 is TGTGCCAGCAGGTCGGACAGGGGAGCCTACGAGCAGTACTTC. The rearrangement joins TRBV7-9 to TRBJ2-7; TRBD1 agrees at 9 bases. CDR3 length: 14 amino acids. Germline lookup yields CDR1 SEHNR and CDR2 FQNEAQ (reference sequence). V shed 6 bases, J shed 2 bases, and the junction held 5 bases outside the gene matches.